The clone carrying this T cell receptor (beta chain) came up a few times. Its cognate antigen is unknown. Library preparation (for TCRbeta) was performed with unique molecular identifiers. TCRdb called the PCR reads again in MiXCR, with one record for every CDR3 protein. The sample lists over 100,000 distinct CDR3 sequences, about a tenth occurring once. The data belong to a study of T-cell reconstitution after alpha-beta-depleted transplantation in children. This CDR3 is 18 amino acids long. Germline lookup yields CDR1 SGHRS and CDR2 YFSETQ. The V gene end was trimmed by 4 bases and the J gene end by 5 bases; junction bases not matched to a gene: 17. Study observations and caveats: Newly produced T cells mostly provided counts and TCRbeta diversity after one year, as hyperexpanded clones declined. After transplant, at about two months, alpha-beta T cells were reportedly derived from several hundred expanded graft clones.

Sequenced here: PBMCs, sampled before TCRalphabeta/CD19-depleted stem cell transplant. The clonotype comes from a boy younger than 10 with acute lymphoblastic leukemia, due to receive a stem cell transplant. The chain couples TRBV5-1 to TRBJ2-3; 9 nucleotides agree with TRBD1. CDR3 protein: CASSHAPPGQGVLDTQYF. CDR3 sequence (DNA): TGCGCCAGCAGCCATGCCCCCCCGGGACAGGGCGTATTAGATACGCAGTATTTT. Using reference TRBV5-1 and TRBJ2-3 for the parts outside the CDR3, the full variable domain is KAGVTQTPRYLIKTRGQQVTLSCSPISGHRSVSWYQQTPGQGLQFLFEYFSETQRNKGNFPGRFSGRQFSNSRSEMNVSTLELGDSALYLCASSHAPPGQGVLDTQYFGPGTRLTVL.